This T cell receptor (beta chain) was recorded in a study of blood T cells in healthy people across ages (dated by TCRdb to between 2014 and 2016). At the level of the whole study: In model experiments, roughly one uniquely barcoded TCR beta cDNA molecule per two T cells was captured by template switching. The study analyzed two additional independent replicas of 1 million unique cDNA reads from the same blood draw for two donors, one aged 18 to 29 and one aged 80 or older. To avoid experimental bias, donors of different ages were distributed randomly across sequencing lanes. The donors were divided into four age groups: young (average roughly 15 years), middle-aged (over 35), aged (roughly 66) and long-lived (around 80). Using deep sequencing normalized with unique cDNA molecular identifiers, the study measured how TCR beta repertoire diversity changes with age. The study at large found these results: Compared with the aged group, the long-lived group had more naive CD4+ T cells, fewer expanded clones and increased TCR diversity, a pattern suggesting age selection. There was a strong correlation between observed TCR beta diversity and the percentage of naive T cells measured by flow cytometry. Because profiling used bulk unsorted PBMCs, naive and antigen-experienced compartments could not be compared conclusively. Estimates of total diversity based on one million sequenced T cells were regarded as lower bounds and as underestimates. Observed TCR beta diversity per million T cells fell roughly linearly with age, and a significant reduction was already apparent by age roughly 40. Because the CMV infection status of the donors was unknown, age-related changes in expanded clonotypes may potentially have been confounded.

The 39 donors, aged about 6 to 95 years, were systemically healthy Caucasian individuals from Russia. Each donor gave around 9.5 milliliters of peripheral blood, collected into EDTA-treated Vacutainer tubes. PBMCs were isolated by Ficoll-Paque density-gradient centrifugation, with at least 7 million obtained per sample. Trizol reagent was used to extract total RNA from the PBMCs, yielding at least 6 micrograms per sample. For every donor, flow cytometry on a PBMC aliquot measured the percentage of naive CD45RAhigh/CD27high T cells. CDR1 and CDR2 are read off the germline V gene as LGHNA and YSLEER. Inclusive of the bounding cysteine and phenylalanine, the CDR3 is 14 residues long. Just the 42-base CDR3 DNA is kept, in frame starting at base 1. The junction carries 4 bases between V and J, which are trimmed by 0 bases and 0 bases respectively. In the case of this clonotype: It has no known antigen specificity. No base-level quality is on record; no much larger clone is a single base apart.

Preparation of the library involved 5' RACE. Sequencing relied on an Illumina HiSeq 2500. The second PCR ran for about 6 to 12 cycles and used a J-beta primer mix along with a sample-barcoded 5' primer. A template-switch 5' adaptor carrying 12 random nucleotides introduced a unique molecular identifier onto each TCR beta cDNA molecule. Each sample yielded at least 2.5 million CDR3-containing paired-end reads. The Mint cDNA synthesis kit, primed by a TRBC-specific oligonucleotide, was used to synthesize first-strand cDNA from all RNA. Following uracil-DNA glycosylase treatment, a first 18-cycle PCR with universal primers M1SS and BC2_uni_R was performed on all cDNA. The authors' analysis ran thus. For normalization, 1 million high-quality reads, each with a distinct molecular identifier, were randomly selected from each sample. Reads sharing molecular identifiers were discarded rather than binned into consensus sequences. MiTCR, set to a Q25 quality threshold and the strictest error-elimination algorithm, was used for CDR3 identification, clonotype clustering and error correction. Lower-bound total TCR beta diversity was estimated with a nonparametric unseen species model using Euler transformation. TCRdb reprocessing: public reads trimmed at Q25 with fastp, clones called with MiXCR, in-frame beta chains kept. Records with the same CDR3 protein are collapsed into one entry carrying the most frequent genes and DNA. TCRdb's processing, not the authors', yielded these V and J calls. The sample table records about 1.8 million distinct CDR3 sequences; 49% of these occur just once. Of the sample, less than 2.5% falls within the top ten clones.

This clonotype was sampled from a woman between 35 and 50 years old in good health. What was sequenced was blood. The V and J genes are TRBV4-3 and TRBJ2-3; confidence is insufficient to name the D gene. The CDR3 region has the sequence CASSQDKSTDTQYF. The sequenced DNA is TGCGCCAGCAGCCAAGACAAAAGCACAGATACGCAGTATTTT.